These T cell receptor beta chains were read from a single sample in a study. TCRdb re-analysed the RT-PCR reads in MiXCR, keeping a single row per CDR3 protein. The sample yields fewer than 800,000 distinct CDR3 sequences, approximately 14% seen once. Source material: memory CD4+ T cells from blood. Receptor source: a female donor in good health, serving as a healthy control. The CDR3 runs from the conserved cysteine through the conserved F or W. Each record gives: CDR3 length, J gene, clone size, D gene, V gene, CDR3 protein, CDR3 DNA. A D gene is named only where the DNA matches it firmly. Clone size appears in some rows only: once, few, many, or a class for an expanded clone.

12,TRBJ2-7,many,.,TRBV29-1,CSVSNVPYEQYF,TGCAGCGTTTCGAACGTCCCCTACGAGCAGTACTTC
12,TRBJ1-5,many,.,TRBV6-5,CASRGYNQPQHF,TGTGCCAGCAGAGGGTACAATCAGCCCCAGCATTTT
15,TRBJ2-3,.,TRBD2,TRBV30,CAWSLAGSSTDTQYF,TGTGCCTGGAGTCTAGCGGGGTCCAGCACAGATACGCAGTATTTT
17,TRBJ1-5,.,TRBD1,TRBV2,CASSEREQGANNQPQHF,TGTGCCAGCAGTGAAAGGGAACAGGGGGCGAACAATCAGCCCCAGCATTTT
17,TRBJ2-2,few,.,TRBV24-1,CATSDFSTAYAGRELFF,TGTGCCACCAGTGATTTTTCCACAGCTTACGCGGGGAGGGAGCTGTTTTTT
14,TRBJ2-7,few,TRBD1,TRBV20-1,CSARPGQGSYEQYF,TGCAGTGCTAGACCGGGACAGGGATCCTACGAGCAGTACTTC
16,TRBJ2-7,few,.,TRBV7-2,CASSLVFVSSYGEQYF,TGTGCCAGCAGCCTCGTATTTGTGTCCTCTTATGGGGAGCAGTACTTC
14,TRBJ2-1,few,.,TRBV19,CASNDGGSYNEQFF,TGTGCCAGTAATGACGGAGGCTCCTACAATGAGCAGTTCTTC
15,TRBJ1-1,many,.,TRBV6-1,CASRPEGNMNTEAFF,TGTGCCAGCAGACCAGAGGGCAACATGAACACTGAAGCTTTCTTT
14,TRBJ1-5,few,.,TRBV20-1,CSALRGQFDQPQHF,TGCAGTGCCTTACGGGGGCAGTTCGATCAGCCCCAGCATTTT
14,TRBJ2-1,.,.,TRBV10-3,CAITERSSYNEQFF,TGTGCCATCACCGAGAGGAGCTCCTACAATGAGCAGTTCTTC
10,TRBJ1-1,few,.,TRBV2,CASNFIEAFF,TGTGCCAGCAATTTCATTGAAGCTTTCTTT
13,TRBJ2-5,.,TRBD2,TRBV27,CASSHGGRETQYF,TGTGCCAGCAGTCACGGGGGGAGAGAGACCCAGTACTTC
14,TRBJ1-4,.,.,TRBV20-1,CSAREGHGNEKLFF,TGCAGTGCTAGAGAGGGTCACGGGAATGAAAAACTGTTTTTT
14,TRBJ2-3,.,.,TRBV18,CASSPSESTDTQYF,TGTGCCAGCTCACCCAGCGAAAGCACAGATACGCAGTATTTT
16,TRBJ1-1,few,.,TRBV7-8,CASSMDQTGISAEAFF,TGTGCCAGCAGCATGGACCAAACAGGGATCTCAGCTGAAGCTTTCTTT
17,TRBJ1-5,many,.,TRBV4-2,CASSPRGEGGKDQPQHF,TGTGCCAGCAGCCCCCGTGGGGAAGGGGGTAAGGATCAGCCCCAGCATTTT
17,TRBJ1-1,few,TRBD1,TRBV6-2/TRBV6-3,CASSWGGTGGVGTEAFF,TGTGCCAGCAGTTGGGGTGGAACAGGGGGCGTTGGAACTGAAGCTTTCTTT
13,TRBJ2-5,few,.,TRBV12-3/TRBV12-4,CASSFGQPGTQYF,TGTGCCAGCAGCTTCGGACAGCCGGGGACCCAGTACTTC